What follows are 26 T cell receptor beta chains derived from one specimen sequenced in a study of OX40 agonist ivuxolimab in advanced cancers. Libraries were prepared by immunoSEQ multiplex PCR; TCRdb keeps only in-frame clonotypes and omits some of them. The top ten clones hold 0.5% to 0.65% of a sample with 77,000 or so clones, approximately 90% of them seen once. The sequences come from CD4+ or CD8+ T cells sorted from blood, collected in a trial of the OX40 agonist ivuxolimab. These receptors were collected from an adult with an advanced solid tumor such as melanoma, head and neck, liver or kidney cancer.

The rearrangement joins TRBV11-2 to TRBJ1-1, with D possibly being TRBD1 (5 bases). There are 18 residues in the CDR3. Germline V gives CDR1 SGHAT, CDR2 FQNNGV. V was trimmed by 5 bases and J by 1 base, leaving 23 bases between them. Here the CDR3 reads CASSPPLGHLRGNTEAFF. CDR3 nucleotide sequence: TGTGCCAGCAGCCCCCCACTTGGGCACCTGAGGGGGAACACTGAAGCTTTCTTT.

The chain links TRBV7-2 to TRBJ2-7; D not resolved. V was clipped by 3 bases and J by 5 bases, with 5 bases between them. The CDR3 spans 11 residues. Germline CDR1 is SGHTA and CDR2 is FQGNSA. This chain's CDR3 is CASSFLDEQYF. The CDR3 coding sequence is TGTGCCAGCAGCTTTCTCGACGAGCAGTACTTC. The full variable domain, completed using reference TRBV7-2 and TRBJ2-7, is GAGVSQSPSNKVTEKGKDVELRCDPISGHTALYWYRQSLGQGLEFLIYFQGNSAPDKSGLPSDRFSAERTGGSVSTLTIQRTQQEDSAVYLCASSFLDEQYFGPGTRLTVT.

The rearrangement uses TRBV7-6 and TRBJ2-2, with a tentative D call TRBD1 (6 bases). The CDR3 consists of 18 residues. Germline V gene sequence: CDR1 SGHVS, CDR2 FNYEAQ. V was cut by 4 bases and J by 0 bases, with 18 bases left in between. CDR3 sequence: CASSWRPGHPSNTGELFF. CDR3 nucleotides: TGTGCCAGCAGCTGGAGACCGGGACACCCTTCGAACACCGGGGAGCTGTTTTTT.

The rearrangement links TRBV28 to TRBJ2-4, with TRBD1 as a possible D gene (5 bases). The CDR3 has 16 residues. Trimming stripped 4 bases from V and 4 bases from J, with 17 bases between. The germline CDR1 and CDR2 sequences are MDHEN and SYDVKM. The CDR3 DNA reads TGTGCCAGCAGTTCCCCCGCCCAGGGCCCAAAAAACATTCAGTACTTC. It translates to CASSSPAQGPKNIQYF.

The V call is TRBV7-3, the J call TRBJ1-2, with 9 bases aligning to TRBD1. The CDR3 is 13 residues long. CDR1 and CDR2 from the germline V gene are SGHTA and FQGTGA. Unmatched junction bases numbered 6, after V lost 5 bases and J lost 8 bases. As DNA, the CDR3 is TGTGCCAGCAGCAAGGGACAGGGTTACGGCTACACCTTC. Translation: CASSKGQGYGYTF.

This clone is a singleton in its sample. The chain recombines TRBV9 with TRBJ2-2; D may be TRBD1 or TRBD2 (6 bases each). V was trimmed by 4 bases and J by 1 base, leaving 14 bases between them. Germline V CDR1 and CDR2: SGDLS, YYNGEE. This CDR3 is built from 16 residues. CDR3 bases: TGTGCCAGCAGCCCTAGGGGGGTAAAGAACACCGGGGAGCTGTTTTTT. Protein sequence: CASSPRGVKNTGELFF.

V gene TRBV18 combines with J gene TRBJ2-3; unclear D gene. Between the trimmed V and J ends, which lost 0 bases and 1 base, there was a span of 5 bases. This CDR3 has 14 residues. CDR1 and CDR2 (germline): KGHSH, LQKENI. The CDR3 bases are TGTGCCAGCTCACCACCGGTCGGCACAGATACGCAGTATTTT. It specifies CASSPPVGTDTQYF.

V gene TRBV7-8 combines with J gene TRBJ2-5, with 8 bases aligning to TRBD2. CDR3 length: 15 amino acids. Germline lookup yields CDR1 SGHVS and CDR2 FQNEAQ. V dropped 4 bases and J dropped 5; count of bases not matched to a gene: 9. CDR3 amino acids: CASSSRHSGTETQYF. DNA of the CDR3: TGTGCCAGCAGCTCACGTCATAGCGGGACGGAGACCCAGTACTTC.

The chain recombines TRBV29-1 with TRBJ2-1; D not certain. Trimming shortened V by 4 bases and J by 7 bases, and 8 bases separated the two germline ends. This CDR3 has 11 residues. From germline, CDR1 is SQVTM and CDR2 ANQGSEA. The CDR3 loop is CSVGPGNEQFF. The CDR3 DNA is TGCAGCGTTGGCCCAGGAAATGAGCAGTTCTTC.

The rearrangement links TRBV6-5 to TRBJ2-3, with TRBD2 identical over 13 bases. The CDR3 spans 15 residues. Per germline, CDR1 MNHEY and CDR2 SVGAGI. The V and J ends lost 8 bases and 6 bases, in that order; junction bases with no gene match: 8. CDR3 DNA: TGTGCCAGCCACCCGGGACTAGCGGGATCCGATACGCAGTATTTT. Its translation: CASHPGLAGSDTQYF.

CDR3 coding DNA: TGTGCCAGCAGCTCCGAGCTCTATGGCTACACCTTC. Amino acid sequence: CASSSELYGYTF. V is TRBV11-3 and J is TRBJ1-2; D not resolved. Germline V gene lookup returns CDR1 SGHNT and CDR2 YENEEA. CDR3 length equals 12 residues. V was trimmed by 4 bases and J by 4 bases, leaving 7 bases between them.

This rearrangement joins TRBV10-3 to TRBJ2-2, with D perhaps TRBD1 (6 bases). Trimming took off 6 bases at V and 6 bases at J, with 20 bases between the two ends. Germline CDR1 is ENHRY and CDR2 is SYGVKD. The CDR3 loop spans 16 amino acids. In nucleotides, the CDR3 is TGTGCCATCAGCGTGGGTTGGGCAGGGGCAGCCGGGGAGCTGTTTTTT. Its protein is CAISVGWAGAAGELFF.

The chain links TRBV7-9 to TRBJ2-7; D is undetermined. The CDR3 consists of 12 residues. Germline V gene lookup returns CDR1 SEHNR and CDR2 FQNEAQ (reference sequence). Trimming took off 1 base at V and 2 bases at J, with 3 bases between the two ends. The CDR3 loop reads CASSLVPYEQYF. The CDR3 DNA reads TGTGCCAGCAGCTTAGTACCCTACGAGCAGTACTTC.

V is TRBV5-1 and J is TRBJ1-3; 10 nucleotides match TRBD1. This CDR3 has 16 amino acids. The V segment lost 0 bases and the J segment 2 bases; nucleotides outside the gene matches: 2. From germline, CDR1 is SGHRS and CDR2 YFSETQ. CDR3 nucleotide sequence: TGCGCCAGCAGCTTGGAAGGGACAGGGGCTGGAAACACCATATATTTT. It is translated as CASSLEGTGAGNTIYF.

This chain connects TRBV19 to TRBJ1-4, with 8 nucleotides matching TRBD1. V was clipped by 9 bases and J by 3 bases; unmatched bases: 9. Germline CDR1 LNHDA, CDR2 SQIVND (reference sequence). This CDR3 is 15 amino acids long. The DNA for the CDR3 is TGTGCCAGCCGACAGGGGTCGAGTGCTAATGAAAAACTGTTTTTT. Its protein is CASRQGSSANEKLFF.

This clone has just one count. V and J are TRBV19 and TRBJ1-1, with D uncertain. This CDR3 comprises 13 residues. The germline V gene has CDR1 LNHDA and CDR2 SQIVND (reference sequence). V lost 2 bases and J lost 2, with 6 bases in between. The CDR3, as DNA: TGTGCCAGTAGTATACTTGGTAACACTGAAGCTTTCTTT. This codes for CASSILGNTEAFF.

The chain carries TRBV7-3 and TRBJ2-1; TRBD1 or TRBD2 may be the D gene (5 bases each). The CDR3 has 14 amino acids. The germline V and J ends were trimmed by 1 base and 11 bases, with 15 bases remaining between them. The germline gives CDR1 SGHTA, CDR2 FQGTGA. This CDR3 is CASSLNRDQSQQFF. CDR3 sequence (DNA): TGTGCCAGCAGCTTAAATCGGGACCAGTCGCAGCAGTTCTTC.

V and J are TRBV5-1 and TRBJ2-3; the match to TRBD2 covers 12 bases. The V and J ends lost 4 bases and 4 bases, in that order; junction bases with no gene match: 7. The CDR3 is made up of 16 amino acids. Looked up from germline, CDR1 is SGHRS and CDR2 is YFSETQ. In DNA form, the CDR3 reads TGCGCCAGCAGCCCCAGGACTAGCGGGAAGGCAGATACGCAGTATTTT. This encodes CASSPRTSGKADTQYF.

This chain joins TRBV27 and TRBJ1-2; D remains ambiguous. Trimming left V 4 bases short and J 1 base short, with 16 bases between. The CDR3 is 16 residues long. Germline V lookup: CDR1 MNHEY, CDR2 SMNVEV (reference sequence). CDR3 nucleotide sequence: TGTGCCAGCAGTTCCTTTGACGGGAGGAGTAACTATGGCTACACCTTC. Translating gives CASSSFDGRSNYGYTF.

The chain is built from TRBV7-9 and TRBJ2-7; D may correspond to TRBD1 or TRBD2 (6 bases each). The CDR3 has 19 residues. Looked up from germline, CDR1 is SEHNR and CDR2 is FQNEAQ (reference sequence). Trimming stripped 2 bases from V and 2 bases from J, with 25 bases between. Written as DNA, the CDR3 is TGTGCCAGCAGCTTATTTATAATCGGCCGGAGGGACACCGCCTACGAGCAGTACTTC. It codes for CASSLFIIGRRDTAYEQYF.

V usage is TRBV14 and J usage is TRBJ2-3, with TRBD2 matching 7 bases. After removal of 4 bases from V and 11 bases from J, the junction contained 6 bases not matched to a gene. Germline CDR1 SGHDN, CDR2 FVKESK. CDR3 size: 12 residues. The CDR3 region is CASSLGAGKQYF. In DNA form, the CDR3 reads TGTGCCAGCAGCCTGGGAGCGGGGAAGCAGTATTTT.

The rearrangement uses TRBV5-5 and TRBJ1-2; D is perhaps TRBD1 (5 bases). The CDR3 contains 14 residues. V lost 3 bases and J lost 2, with 11 bases in between. Germline V gene data show CDR1 as SGHKS and CDR2 as YYEKEE (reference sequence). Here the CDR3 reads CASSSDIGNYGYTF. In nucleotides, the CDR3 is TGTGCCAGCAGCTCGGACATTGGGAACTATGGCTACACCTTC.

The rearrangement links TRBV6-1 to TRBJ1-1; TRBD1 agrees at 7 bases. In germline, CDR1 is MNHNS, CDR2 SASEGT. The CDR3 runs 18 residues. The V and J ends lost 0 bases and 4 bases, in that order; junction bases with no gene match: 14. This chain's CDR3 is CASSEAPYYRGAGTEAFF. CDR3 in DNA: TGTGCCAGCAGTGAAGCCCCTTATTACAGGGGAGCGGGCACTGAAGCTTTCTTT.

This rearrangement joins TRBV4-2 to TRBJ2-7; a weak D match, TRBD2 (5 bases). The V and J ends lost 1 base and 9 bases respectively, with 13 bases between them. Germline assignment: CDR1 LGHNA and CDR2 YNFKEQ. The CDR3 runs 13 residues. CDR3 region: CASSQARTSLQYF. The CDR3 coding sequence is TGTGCCAGCAGCCAAGCACGGACTTCCCTGCAGTACTTC.

This chain uses TRBV6-5 with TRBJ1-2; 9 bases align to TRBD1. Germline V gives CDR1 MNHEY, CDR2 SVGAGI. J was trimmed by 6 bases and V by 5 bases; bases with no gene match: 4. The CDR3 sequence is 13 residues long. The chain's CDR3 is CASSRGQGDGYTF. CDR3 DNA sequence: TGTGCCAGCAGTAGGGGACAGGGCGATGGCTACACCTTC.

The chain links TRBV30 to TRBJ2-1, with D hard to call. There are 15 residues in the CDR3. The germline V gene has CDR1 GTSNPN and CDR2 SVGIG (reference sequence). V gave up 0 bases and J gave up 3 bases, with 12 bases separating them. CDR3 loop: CAWSVPGPNYNEQFF. CDR3 coding DNA: TGTGCCTGGAGTGTACCCGGGCCGAACTACAATGAGCAGTTCTTC.